A single sample is the source of the 29 T cell receptor beta chains below, sequenced in a study of cytomegalovirus exposure and HLA in healthy donors. Measured with immunoSEQ multiplex PCR; TCRdb has only the in-frame clones, and not every one. The sample lists around 60,000 clones, approximately 95% occurring once. Sequenced input: PBMCs. The origin of the receptors is a woman younger than 30 in good health and CMV-seropositive.

This rearrangement joins TRBV23-1 to TRBJ2-3; 8 nucleotides line up with TRBD1. TRBV23-1 carries the ORF label, with uncertain function. CDR3 length: 15 residues. V shed 11 bases and J 0 bases; nucleotides not matched to a gene: 10. This chain's CDR3 is CAQQAGQGSTDTQYF. CDR3 DNA: TGCGCCCAGCAGGCCGGACAGGGCAGCACAGATACGCAGTATTTT.

The chain couples TRBV7-2 to TRBJ2-1; 12 bases line up with TRBD2. The germline gives CDR1 SGHTA, CDR2 FQGNSA. V gave up 5 bases and J gave up 4 bases; unmatched junction bases: 15. This CDR3 has 19 amino acids. Here the CDR3 reads CASSPHIRGLAGLYNEQFF. CDR3 sequence (DNA): TGTGCCAGCAGCCCGCACATTCGAGGACTAGCGGGATTATACAATGAGCAGTTCTTC.

The chain links TRBV2 to TRBJ1-3, with D tentatively TRBD1 (5 bases). Trimming left V 7 bases short and J 6 bases short, with 13 bases between. The CDR3 runs 13 residues. CDR1 and CDR2 from the germline V gene are SNHLY and FYNNEI. Here the CDR3 reads CASTRDSENTIYF. DNA of the CDR3: TGTGCCAGCACCCGGGACTCCGAAAACACCATATATTTT.

The chain couples TRBV18 to TRBJ2-5, with D possibly TRBD2 on 5 matching bases. The CDR3 totals 14 residues. V lost 1 base and J 5 bases, leaving 11 bases between the germline ends. Germline V gene lookup returns CDR1 KGHSH and CDR2 LQKENI. The CDR3 sequence: CASSPQLERETQYF. DNA of the CDR3: TGTGCCAGCTCACCACAACTAGAACGCGAGACCCAGTACTTC.

This chain joins TRBV10-3 and TRBJ2-5; D is perhaps TRBD2 (6 bases). Per the germline V gene, CDR1 is ENHRY and CDR2 is SYGVKD. The length of the CDR3 is 14 residues. The V and J ends lost 2 bases and 2 bases respectively, with 9 bases between them. CDR3 nucleotides: TGTGCCATCAGTGAGGCCGCGGGGCAAGAGACCCAGTACTTC. This translates into CAISEAAGQETQYF.

V gene TRBV9 combines with J gene TRBJ2-1; 10 bases are shared with TRBD2. The CDR3 has 16 amino acids. CDR1 is SGDLS and CDR2 is YYNGEE in the germline V gene. V lost 2 bases and J lost 4; bases outside the gene matches: 6. CDR3 sequence: CASSVSGGEIYNEQFF. CDR3 nucleotides: TGTGCCAGCAGCGTCAGCGGGGGGGAGATATACAATGAGCAGTTCTTC.

Comment on this clone: The limits of the CDR3 on the DNA are not certain, so only TCRdb's listed CDR3 is given. V usage is TRBV27 and J usage is TRBJ2-3; TRBD1 is taken as the D call from the table, unchecked against the DNA. The germline V gene encodes CDR1 MNHEY and CDR2 SMNVEV (reference sequence). The CDR3 numbers 15 amino acids, ends counted. The CDR3 sequence is CASSSVAVQTDTQYF.

V is TRBV21-1 and J is TRBJ2-2; the D call TRBD2 from the table was never checked on the DNA. TRBV21-1 is a pseudogene. The CDR3 length is 17 residues. CDR3 nucleotide sequence: TGTGCCAGCAGCAAAGCCATGAGCGGGGGGGCCCCCGGGGAGCTGTTTTTT. This translates into CASSKAMSGGAPGELFF.

This rearrangement joins TRBV18 to TRBJ2-1, with TRBD2 matching 12 bases. The CDR3 spans 18 residues. CDR1 and CDR2 from the germline V gene are KGHSH and LQKENI. J was trimmed by 8 bases and V by 2 bases; bases with no gene match: 13. CDR3 sequence (DNA): TGTGCCAGCTCACCAAATTGGTCTGGGGGACTAGCGGGCGATGAGCAGTTCTTC. It specifies CASSPNWSGGLAGDEQFF.

Comment on this clone: At one end the junction does not follow the germline gene, possibly because of a read error. V is TRBV7-7 and J is TRBJ2-5; D remains ambiguous. From germline, CDR1 is SSHAT and CDR2 FNYEAQ (reference sequence). CDR3 length: 14 amino acids. In DNA, the CDR3 is TGTGCTAGCAGCCCCTCGGGTCTCCAAGAGACCCAGTACTTC. It specifies CASSPSGLQETQYF.

This sequence joins TRBV19 and TRBJ2-2; D is unresolved. The CDR3 spans 14 residues. CDR1 and CDR2 (germline): LNHDA, SQIVND (reference sequence). The V end was cut by 7 bases, the J end by 1 base, with 10 bases between. The CDR3 DNA is TGTGCCAGTACCGGTTACCAGAACACCGGGGAGCTGTTTTTT. Its protein product is CASTGYQNTGELFF.

The rearrangement uses TRBV2 and TRBJ1-1; D call uncertain. There are 12 residues in the CDR3. Looked up from germline, CDR1 is SNHLY and CDR2 is FYNNEI. Trimming cost V 7 bases and J 5 bases, with 11 bases left between them. CDR3 loop: CASMMGSTEAFF. CDR3 in DNA: TGTGCCAGCATGATGGGGAGTACTGAAGCTTTCTTT.

The V and J genes are TRBV19 and TRBJ1-2; 10 bases fit TRBD1. Germline values: CDR1 LNHDA, CDR2 SQIVND (reference sequence). CDR3 length: 14 amino acids. The V and J ends lost 3 bases and 8 bases, in that order; junction bases with no gene match: 6. As DNA, the CDR3 is TGTGCCAGTAGTATTTACCGGGACAGGGGAGGCTACACCTTC. Translating it yields CASSIYRDRGGYTF. Full variable domain (rest looked up from reference TRBV19 and TRBJ1-2): DGGITQSPKYLFRKEGQNVTLSCEQNLNHDAMYWYRQDPGQGLRLIYYSQIVNDFQKGDIAEGYSVSREKKESFPLTVTSAQKNPTAFYLCASSIYRDRGGYTFGSGTRLTVV.

The rearrangement joins TRBV5-1 to TRBJ2-1, with D perhaps matching TRBD2 (7 bases). Germline loops: CDR1 SGHRS, CDR2 YFSETQ. The CDR3 contains 16 residues. V shed 4 bases and J shed 4 bases, with 18 bases lying between them. CDR3 sequence reads: CASSGGDKGIYNEQFF. Written as DNA, the CDR3 is TGCGCCAGCAGCGGGGGGGACAAGGGGATATACAATGAGCAGTTCTTC.

The chain couples TRBV9 to TRBJ2-1, with TRBD2 matching 11 bases. Per germline, CDR1 SGDLS and CDR2 YYNGEE. The CDR3 covers 15 residues. J was trimmed by 8 bases and V by 2 bases; bases with no gene match: 6. CDR3 loop: CASSVALAGGYEQFF. The CDR3, as DNA: TGTGCCAGCAGCGTTGCTCTAGCGGGAGGCTATGAGCAGTTCTTC.

This rearrangement joins TRBV28 to TRBJ2-4; D remains unclear. The germline V gene has CDR1 MDHEN and CDR2 SYDVKM. CDR3 length equals 17 residues. Trimming took off 6 bases at V and 0 bases at J, with 18 bases between the two ends. CDR3 nucleotides: TGTGCCAGCAGAGCCGATCGACTTGCCCTAGCCAAAAACATTCAGTACTTC. Translation gives CASRADRLALAKNIQYF.

The chain has TRBV6-1 and TRBJ2-3; D is undetermined. Per the germline V gene, CDR1 is MNHNS and CDR2 is SASEGT. The CDR3 consists of 14 residues. The germline V and J ends were trimmed by 2 bases and 4 bases, with 10 bases remaining between them. DNA of the CDR3: TGTGCCAGCAGTGAATCTCGTGTAGCAGATACGCAGTATTTT. Translation: CASSESRVADTQYF.

V gene TRBV25-1 combines with J gene TRBJ2-7; D perhaps matches TRBD1 (5 bases). In germline, CDR1 is MGHDK, CDR2 SYGVNS. V was trimmed by 7 bases and J by 2 bases, leaving 18 bases between them. The CDR3 totals 15 residues. The CDR3 nucleotides are TGTGCCAGCACTAACTCTGACAGCTATACCTACGAGCAGTACTTC. It encodes CASTNSDSYTYEQYF.

V gene TRBV28 combines with J gene TRBJ1-5; 7 positions agree with TRBD1. Germline CDR1 MDHEN, CDR2 SYDVKM. CDR3 size: 15 residues. V was clipped by 3 bases and J by 7 bases; unmatched bases: 9. The CDR3 here is CASSFIEGANQPQHF. The DNA of the CDR3 is TGTGCCAGCAGTTTCATTGAGGGGGCAAACCAGCCCCAGCATTTT. Filled out from reference TRBV28 and TRBJ1-5, the complete variable domain reads DVKVTQSSRYLVKRTGEKVFLECVQDMDHENMFWYRQDPGLGLRLIYFSYDVKMKEKGDIPEGYSVSREKKERFSLILESASTNQTSMYLCASSFIEGANQPQHFGDGTRLSIL.

The genes are TRBV30 and TRBJ2-2; TRBD1 is a possible D gene (5 bases). Germline CDR1 reads GTSNPN; CDR2 reads SVGIG (reference sequence). The V end lost 8 bases, the J end lost 7 bases, and 14 bases lay between the germline ends. The CDR3 loop spans 12 amino acids. The CDR3 DNA sequence: TGTGCCAGTACAGGTACAAGCGGGGAGCTGTTTTTT. Its protein is CASTGTSGELFF.

J is TRBJ2-3 and V is TRBV18, with D maybe TRBD2 (6 bases). The germline V gene encodes CDR1 KGHSH and CDR2 LQKENI. The V and J ends lost 3 bases and 4 bases respectively, with 14 bases between them. This CDR3 is 15 amino acids long. Here the CDR3 DNA reads TGTGCCAGCTCACCTTCTCTAGCGTCCTCAGATACGCAGTATTTT. Residues: CASSPSLASSDTQYF.

This clone was seen once. The rearrangement joins TRBV4-3 to TRBJ2-1, with 8 bases lining up with TRBD2. CDR3 length: 18 residues. The trim removed 0 bases at V and 0 bases at J, leaving 7 bases unmatched. Germline V gene sequence: CDR1 LGHNA, CDR2 YSLEER. Here the CDR3 DNA reads TGCGCCAGCAGCCAAGACTTGGGTAGCGGGGACTCCTACAATGAGCAGTTCTTC. Translation gives CASSQDLGSGDSYNEQFF.

The CDR3 DNA sequence: TGTGCCAGCAGGGACACCCTAAACACAGATACGCAGTATTTT. Encoded protein: CASRDTLNTDTQYF. The rearrangement links TRBV5-4 to TRBJ2-3, with D possibly matching TRBD1 (5 bases). Germline lookup yields CDR1 SGHNT and CDR2 YYREEE (reference sequence). V was clipped by 5 bases and J by 2 bases, with 12 bases between them. The CDR3 is 14 amino acids. Based on the CDR3 plus reference TRBV5-4 and TRBJ2-3, the full variable domain is ETGVTQSPTHLIKTRGQQVTLRCSSQSGHNTVSWYQQALGQGPQFIFQYYREEENGRGNFPPRFSGLQFPNYSSELNVNALELDDSALYLCASRDTLNTDTQYFGPGTRLTVL.

A single count supports this clone. The V call is TRBV28, the J call TRBJ2-1; no firm D call. Germline CDR1 is MDHEN and CDR2 is SYDVKM. CDR3 size: 15 residues. Trimming took off 2 bases at V and 8 bases at J, with 16 bases between the two ends. As DNA, the CDR3 is TGTGCCAGCAGTTTAATAGGTATGGAGAGCTATGAGCAGTTCTTC. Its protein is CASSLIGMESYEQFF.

V is TRBV5-4 and J is TRBJ2-7; 8 nucleotides agree with TRBD1. Looked up from germline, CDR1 is SGHNT and CDR2 is YYREEE (reference sequence). V shed 1 base, J shed 5 bases, and the junction held 14 bases outside the gene matches. The CDR3 contains 17 residues. The CDR3 DNA is TGTGCCAGCAGCTTGATGTGGGGCCAGGACAGGGCCCACGAGCAGTACTTC. This encodes CASSLMWGQDRAHEQYF.

V gene TRBV5-1 combines with J gene TRBJ2-5, with 11 bases fitting TRBD1. Germline-derived CDR1 and CDR2 are SGHRS and YFSETQ. V lost 4 bases to trimming and J lost 5 bases; unmatched junction nucleotides: 4. The CDR3 consists of 14 residues. The CDR3 loop is CASSRRTGGETQYF. The CDR3 region has the DNA TGCGCCAGCAGCCGAAGGACAGGGGGCGAGACCCAGTACTTC.

About this clone itself: At one end the junction does not follow the germline gene, possibly because of a read error. This chain connects TRBV6-5 to TRBJ1-2; 10 nucleotides match TRBD1. The germline V gene encodes CDR1 MNHEY and CDR2 SVGAGI. This CDR3 comprises 15 residues. The CDR3 bases are TGTGCCAGCAGTGGGACAGGGGACCTCAACTATGGCTGCACCTTC. Translation: CASSGTGDLNYGCTF.

In nucleotides, the CDR3 is TGTGCCACCAGCAGAGATCCGGGAGCTCGCTACAATGAGCAGTTCTTC. Its protein is CATSRDPGARYNEQFF. This chain links TRBV15 with TRBJ2-1; D is perhaps TRBD2 (6 bases). The CDR3 is 16 amino acids. V lost 0 bases to trimming and J lost 3 bases, with 12 bases between them. Per the germline V gene, CDR1 is LNHNV and CDR2 is YYDKDF (reference sequence).

The V call is TRBV2, the J call TRBJ2-4, with 9 bases that match TRBD1. This CDR3 is built from 16 residues. V dropped 4 bases and J dropped 1; count of bases not matched to a gene: 5. CDR1 and CDR2 (germline): SNHLY, FYNNEI. The CDR3 protein is CASSATGGAAKNIQYF. In DNA, the CDR3 is TGTGCCAGCAGTGCCACAGGGGGCGCGGCCAAAAACATTCAGTACTTC.